This TCR beta chain was captured by sequencing in a study of blood T cell repertoires in COVID-19. The overall study: The United States, Italy and Spain were the sources of the acute and convalescent COVID-19 samples. T cells, B-cell-depleted T cells, or PBMCs provided the cDNA or gDNA that served as material.

Germline V CDR1 and CDR2: MNHEY, SMNVEV (reference sequence). Trimming cost V 5 bases and J 5 bases; bases outside gene matches: 5. The CDR3 totals 13 residues. Under the authors' procedure: Nucleated cell number was recorded as an estimate derived from reference gene primer amplification. The protocol was immunoSEQ multiplex PCR, while the TCRdb copy is restricted to in-frame clones and leaves out a portion. That table supplies the V and J calls and clone size; D and trimming were determined from the DNA. The repertoire holds about 180,000 clones, with 86% as singletons. The sample consisted of peripheral blood. The TCR originated in a woman aged 25 to 39 with active or convalescent COVID-19. This chain uses TRBV27 with TRBJ1-1; 7 bases match TRBD1. CDR3 nucleotides: TGTGCCAGCAGTGTCTACAGGGGTACTGAAGCTTTCTTT. Translating it yields CASSVYRGTEAFF.